Listed here are 6 T cell receptor beta chains from one sample, sequenced in a study of T cells in Graves' hyperthyroidism and ophthalmopathy. Amplification of TCR beta CDR3 regions used RNA as the template. With the HTBI primer set, the TCR CDR3 went through a first round of RT-PCR. TCRdb passed the multiplex PCR reads through MiXCR, listing each CDR3 protein once. The sample records 300,000 or so distinct CDR3 sequences, roughly 15% being singletons. Sequencing was done on a sample of blood. The source of these receptors is a man aged 30-40 years with Graves' hyperthyroidism.

The sample holds a few counts of this clonotype. This sequence joins TRBV30 and TRBJ2-7, with TRBD2 matching 7 bases. Germline assignment: CDR1 GTSNPN and CDR2 SVGIG (reference sequence). Trimming removed 0 bases from V and 5 bases from J; junction bases left unmatched: 4. CDR3 length: 13 residues. The CDR3 DNA reads TGTGCCTGGAGTGTAGGCGGGAGCAACGAGCAGTACTTC. Protein product: CAWSVGGSNEQYF. The full variable domain, with the rest looked up from reference TRBV30 and TRBJ2-7, is SQTIHQWPATLVQPVGSPLSLECTVEGTSNPNLYWYRQAAGRGLQLLFYSVGIGQISSEVPQNLSASRPQDRQFILSSKKLLLSDSGFYLCAWSVGGSNEQYFGPGTRLTVT.

There are a few counts of this clonotype. The chain joins TRBV30 to TRBJ2-7; the D call may be TRBD1 or TRBD2 (5 bases each). Germline V lookup: CDR1 GTSNPN, CDR2 SVGIG (reference sequence). The ends were cut back, 1 base at V and 1 base at J, with 17 bases in the middle. CDR3 size: 16 residues. CDR3 DNA sequence: TGTGCCTGGAGTGATTTTATAACGGGGCCTTCCTACGAGCAGTACTTC. This encodes CAWSDFITGPSYEQYF.

By share, this clonotype ranks as medium-sized. The rearrangement links TRBV20-1 to TRBJ2-3; 7 bases line up with TRBD2. Trimming removed 4 bases from V and 0 bases from J; junction bases left unmatched: 7. CDR3 length: 15 amino acids. Germline-derived CDR1 and CDR2 are DFQATT and SNEGSKA (reference sequence). In nucleotides, the CDR3 is TGCAGTGCTAATAACCTAGCGGAGAGCACAGATACGCAGTATTTT. It translates to CSANNLAESTDTQYF.

In its sample, this clonotype was seen a few times. The chain couples TRBV4-1 to TRBJ2-3, with D possibly matching TRBD2 (5 bases). The CDR3 has 13 residues. The germline CDR1 and CDR2 sequences are MGHRA and YSYEKL. Deletions cut 1 base from V and 6 bases from J, with 8 bases between. The CDR3 DNA reads TGCGCCAGCAGCCAAGGCGGCGGGGATACGCAGTATTTT. Translation gives CASSQGGGDTQYF.

In this sample, this clonotype turned up many times. The chain links TRBV2 to TRBJ2-7; TRBD2 aligns across 8 bases. The CDR3 is 14 residues long. CDR1 is SNHLY and CDR2 is FYNNEI in the germline V gene. V dropped 4 bases and J dropped 7; count of bases not matched to a gene: 9. CDR3 DNA: TGTGCCAGCAGTGCGGGACTAGGGTTGGATGAGCAGTACTTC. Its protein is CASSAGLGLDEQYF.

This clonotype was seen many times. The chain recombines TRBV13 with TRBJ2-7; weak D call: TRBD2 (5 bases). The CDR3 runs 13 residues. V gave up 8 bases and J gave up 3 bases, with 14 bases separating them. Germline V gives CDR1 PRHDT, CDR2 FYEKMQ (reference sequence). The CDR3 loop reads CASGEDGSYEQYF. In DNA, the CDR3 is TGTGCCAGCGGAGAGGATGGGAGCTACGAGCAGTACTTC.